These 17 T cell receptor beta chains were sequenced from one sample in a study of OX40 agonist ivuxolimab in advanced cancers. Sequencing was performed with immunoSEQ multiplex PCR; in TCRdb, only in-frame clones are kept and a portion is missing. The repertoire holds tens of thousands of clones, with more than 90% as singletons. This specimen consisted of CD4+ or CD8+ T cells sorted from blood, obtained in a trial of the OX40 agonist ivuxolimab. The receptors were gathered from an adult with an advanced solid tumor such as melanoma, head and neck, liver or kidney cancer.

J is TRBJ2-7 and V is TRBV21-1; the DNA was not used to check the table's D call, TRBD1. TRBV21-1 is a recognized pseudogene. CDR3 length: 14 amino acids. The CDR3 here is CASSVPGQGREQYF. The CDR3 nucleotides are TGTGCCAGCAGCGTACCTGGGCAGGGTCGCGAGCAGTACTTC.

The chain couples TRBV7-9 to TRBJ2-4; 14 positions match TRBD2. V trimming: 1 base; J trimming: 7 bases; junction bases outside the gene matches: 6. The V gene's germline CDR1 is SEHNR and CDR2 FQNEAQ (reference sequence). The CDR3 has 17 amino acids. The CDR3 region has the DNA TGTGCCAGCAGCTTAGGACTAGCGGGAGGGGGGCCCAACATTCAGTACTTC. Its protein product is CASSLGLAGGGPNIQYF.

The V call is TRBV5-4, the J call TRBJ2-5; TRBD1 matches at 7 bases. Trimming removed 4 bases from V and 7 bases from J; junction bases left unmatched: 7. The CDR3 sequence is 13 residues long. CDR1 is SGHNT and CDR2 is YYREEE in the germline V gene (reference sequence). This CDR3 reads CASSPTGIRTQYF. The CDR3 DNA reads TGTGCCAGCAGCCCGACAGGGATAAGGACCCAGTACTTC.

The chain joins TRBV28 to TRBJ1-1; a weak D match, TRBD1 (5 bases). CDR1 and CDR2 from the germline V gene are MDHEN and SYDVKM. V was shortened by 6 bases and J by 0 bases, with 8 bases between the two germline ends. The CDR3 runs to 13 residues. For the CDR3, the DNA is TGTGCCAGCAGCGGGGGAATGAACACTGAAGCTTTCTTT. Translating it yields CASSGGMNTEAFF.

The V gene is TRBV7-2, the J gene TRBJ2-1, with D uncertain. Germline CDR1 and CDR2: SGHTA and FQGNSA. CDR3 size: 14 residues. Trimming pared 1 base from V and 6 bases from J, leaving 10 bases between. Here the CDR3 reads CASSLGVRPNEQFF. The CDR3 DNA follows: TGTGCCAGCAGCTTAGGGGTTAGACCCAATGAGCAGTTCTTC.

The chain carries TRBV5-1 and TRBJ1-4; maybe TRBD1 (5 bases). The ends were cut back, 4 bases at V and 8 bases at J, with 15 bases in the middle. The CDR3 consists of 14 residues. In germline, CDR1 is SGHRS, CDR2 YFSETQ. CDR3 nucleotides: TGCGCCAGCAGCCTCGACAGTCTGGGGGAAAAACTGTTTTTT. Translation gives CASSLDSLGEKLFF.

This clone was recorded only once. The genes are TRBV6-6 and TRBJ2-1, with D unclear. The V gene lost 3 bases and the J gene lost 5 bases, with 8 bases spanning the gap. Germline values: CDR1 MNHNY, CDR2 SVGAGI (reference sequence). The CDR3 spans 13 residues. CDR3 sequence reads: CASSYTPDNEQFF. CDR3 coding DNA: TGTGCCAGCAGTTATACCCCTGACAATGAGCAGTTCTTC.

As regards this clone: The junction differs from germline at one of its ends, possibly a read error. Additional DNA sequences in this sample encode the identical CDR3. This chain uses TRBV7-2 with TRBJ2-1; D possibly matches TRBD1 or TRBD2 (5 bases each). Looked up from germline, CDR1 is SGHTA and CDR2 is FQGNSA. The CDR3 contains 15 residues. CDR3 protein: CASSLGPSSYNEQFF. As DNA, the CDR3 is TGTGCCAGCAGCCTGGGACCCAGCTCCTATAATGAGCAGTTCTTC. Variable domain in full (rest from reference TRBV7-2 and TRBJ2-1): GAGVSQSPSNKVTEKGKDVELRCDPISGHTALYWYRQSLGQGLEFLIYFQGNSAPDKSGLPSDRFSAERTGGSVSTLTIQRTQQEDSAVYLCASSLGPSSYNEQFFGPGTRLTVL.

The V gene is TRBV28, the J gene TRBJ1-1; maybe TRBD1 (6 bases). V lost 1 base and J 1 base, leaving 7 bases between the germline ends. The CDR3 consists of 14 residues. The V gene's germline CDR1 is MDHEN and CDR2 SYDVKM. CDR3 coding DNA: TGTGCCAGCAGTTTATCACAGGGGAACACTGAAGCTTTCTTT. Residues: CASSLSQGNTEAFF.

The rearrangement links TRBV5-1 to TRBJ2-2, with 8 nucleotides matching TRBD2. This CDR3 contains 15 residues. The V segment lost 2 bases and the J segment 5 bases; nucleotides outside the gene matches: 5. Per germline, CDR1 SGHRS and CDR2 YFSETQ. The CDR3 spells CASSLAGEETGELFF. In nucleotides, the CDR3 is TGCGCCAGCAGCTTAGCGGGAGAAGAGACCGGGGAGCTGTTTTTT.

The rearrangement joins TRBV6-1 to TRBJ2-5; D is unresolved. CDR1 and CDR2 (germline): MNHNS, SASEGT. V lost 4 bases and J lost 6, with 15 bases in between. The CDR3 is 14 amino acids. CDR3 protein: CASSALRNVQTQYF. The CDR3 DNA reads TGTGCCAGCAGTGCCTTGCGGAATGTGCAGACCCAGTACTTC.

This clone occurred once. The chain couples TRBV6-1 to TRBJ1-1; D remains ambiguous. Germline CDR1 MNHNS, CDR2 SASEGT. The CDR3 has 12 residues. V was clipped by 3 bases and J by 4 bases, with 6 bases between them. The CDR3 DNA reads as TGTGCCAGCAGTGAGAGGATCACTGAAGCTTTCTTT. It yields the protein CASSERITEAFF.

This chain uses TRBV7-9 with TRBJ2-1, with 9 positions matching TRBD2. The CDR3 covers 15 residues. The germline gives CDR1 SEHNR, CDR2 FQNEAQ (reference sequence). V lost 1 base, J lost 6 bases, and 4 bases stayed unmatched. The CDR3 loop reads CASSLGAGGFNEQFF. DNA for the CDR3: TGTGCCAGCAGCTTAGGAGCGGGAGGCTTCAATGAGCAGTTCTTC.

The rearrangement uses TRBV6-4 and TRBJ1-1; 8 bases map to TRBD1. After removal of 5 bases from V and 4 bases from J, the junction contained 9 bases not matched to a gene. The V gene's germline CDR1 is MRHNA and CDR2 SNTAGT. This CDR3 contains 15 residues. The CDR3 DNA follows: TGTGCCAGCAGTCACGTCGACAGGGGCGTCACTGAAGCTTTCTTT. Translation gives CASSHVDRGVTEAFF.

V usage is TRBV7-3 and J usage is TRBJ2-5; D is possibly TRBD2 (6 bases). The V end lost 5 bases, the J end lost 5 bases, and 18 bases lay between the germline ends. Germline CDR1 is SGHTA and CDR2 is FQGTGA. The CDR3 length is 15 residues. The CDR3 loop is CASSAFRDSAETQYF. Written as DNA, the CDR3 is TGTGCCAGCAGCGCCTTCAGGGACTCGGCGGAGACCCAGTACTTC.

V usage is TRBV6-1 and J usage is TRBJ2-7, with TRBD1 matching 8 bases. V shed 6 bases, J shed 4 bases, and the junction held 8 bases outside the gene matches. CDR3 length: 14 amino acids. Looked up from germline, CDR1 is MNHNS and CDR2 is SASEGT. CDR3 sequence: CASSPRQGPYEQYF. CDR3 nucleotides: TGTGCCAGCAGCCCTAGACAGGGGCCTTACGAGCAGTACTTC.

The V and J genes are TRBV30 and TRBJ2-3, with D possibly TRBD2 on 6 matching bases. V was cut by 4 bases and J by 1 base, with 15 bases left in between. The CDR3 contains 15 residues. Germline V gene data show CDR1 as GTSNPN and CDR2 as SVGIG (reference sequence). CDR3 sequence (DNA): TGTGCCTGGACCGCCGGCGGGAAGGGCACAGATACGCAGTATTTT. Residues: CAWTAGGKGTDTQYF. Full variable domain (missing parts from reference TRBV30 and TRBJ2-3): SQTIHQWPATLVQPVGSPLSLECTVEGTSNPNLYWYRQAAGRGLQLLFYSVGIGQISSEVPQNLSASRPQDRQFILSSKKLLLSDSGFYLCAWTAGGKGTDTQYFGPGTRLTVL.